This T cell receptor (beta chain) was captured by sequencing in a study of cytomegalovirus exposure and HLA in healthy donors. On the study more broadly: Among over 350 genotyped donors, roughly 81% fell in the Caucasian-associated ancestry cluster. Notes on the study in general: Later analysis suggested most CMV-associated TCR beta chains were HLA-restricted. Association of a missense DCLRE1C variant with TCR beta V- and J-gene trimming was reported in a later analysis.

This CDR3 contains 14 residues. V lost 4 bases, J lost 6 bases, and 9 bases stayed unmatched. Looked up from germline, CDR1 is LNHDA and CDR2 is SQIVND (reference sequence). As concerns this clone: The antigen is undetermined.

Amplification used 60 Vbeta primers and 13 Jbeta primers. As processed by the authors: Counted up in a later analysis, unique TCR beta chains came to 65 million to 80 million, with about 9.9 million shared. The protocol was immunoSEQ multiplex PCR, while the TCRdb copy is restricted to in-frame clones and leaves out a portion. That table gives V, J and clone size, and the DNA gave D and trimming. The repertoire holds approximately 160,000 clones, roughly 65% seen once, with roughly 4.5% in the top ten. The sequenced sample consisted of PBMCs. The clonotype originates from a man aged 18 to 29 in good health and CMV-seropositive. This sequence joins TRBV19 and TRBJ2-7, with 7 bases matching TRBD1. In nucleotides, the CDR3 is TGTGCCAGTAGTAGTGGCGCAGGGGGTGGCGAGCAGTACGTC. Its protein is CASSSGAGGGEQYV.